The 23 T cell receptor beta chains below come from one sample, sequenced in a study of T cells of healthy individuals. TCRdb redid the calling of the 5' RACE reads with MiXCR, one entry per CDR3 protein. The data contain 90,000 to 100,000 distinct CDR3 sequences, approximately 15% of them singletons. The receptor source for this set is a human donor in good health.

The table lists this clonotype with many counts. This chain links TRBV20-1 with TRBJ2-1, with unresolved D. Germline CDR1 DFQATT, CDR2 SNEGSKA (reference sequence). CDR3 length: 14 residues. Between the trimmed V and J ends, which lost 5 bases and 1 base, there was a span of 12 bases. The CDR3 DNA reads as TGCAGTGCTCACTCGTCACGATCCTACAATGAGCAGTTCTTC. It translates to CSAHSSRSYNEQFF.

This chain uses TRBV12-3 or TRBV12-4 with TRBJ2-1; tentative D call: TRBD2 (5 bases). The CDR3 extends over 12 amino acids. V lost 7 bases, J lost 3 bases, and 7 bases lay in between. DNA of the CDR3: TGTGCCAGCACCGACTACTACAATGAGCAGTTCTTC. Protein: CASTDYYNEQFF.

This clonotype has more than one count but fewer than ten. CDR3 sequence: CSAQTEDTQYF. The DNA of the CDR3 is TGCAGTGCCCAGACAGAAGATACGCAGTATTTT. The chain links TRBV20-1 to TRBJ2-3; D is possibly TRBD1 (5 bases). Germline CDR1 is DFQATT and CDR2 is SNEGSKA (reference sequence). CDR3 length: 11 amino acids. Between the trimmed V and J ends, which lost 6 bases and 5 bases, there was a span of 9 bases.

This clonotype was detected ten times or more. In DNA form, the CDR3 reads TGTGCCAGCAGTGGGGTGGGCCTTACTGAAGCTTTCTTT. Translated, it gives CASSGVGLTEAFF. The chain employs TRBV28 and TRBJ1-1, with unresolved D. Trimming removed 5 bases at V and 5 bases at J, with 12 bases between. The CDR3 sequence is 13 residues long. CDR1 is MDHEN and CDR2 is SYDVKM in the germline V gene.

A few counts support this clonotype. The rearrangement uses TRBV30 and TRBJ2-3; D could derive from TRBD1 or TRBD2 (5 bases each). V lost 8 bases and J 9 bases, leaving 18 bases between the germline ends. In germline, CDR1 is GTSNPN, CDR2 SVGIG (reference sequence). This CDR3 spans 12 amino acids. In nucleotides, the CDR3 is TGTGCCGGGACCCAGGGTGGGACGACGCAGTATTTT. This encodes CAGTQGGTTQYF.

The DNA of the CDR3 is TGTGCCAGCAGCCACCAGCTGGGAGGGTTAAGGACTGAAGCTTTCTTT. This encodes CASSHQLGGLRTEAFF. The chain links TRBV11-2 to TRBJ1-1; D is unclear. The germline V and J ends were trimmed by 5 bases and 5 bases, with 21 bases remaining between them. The CDR3 has 16 amino acids. From germline, CDR1 is SGHAT and CDR2 FQNNGV.

V gene TRBV21-1 combines with J gene TRBJ1-5; TRBD1 is the table's D call, not checked against the DNA. TRBV21-1 is shown as a pseudogene. This CDR3 has 14 residues. CDR3 residues: CASGKEGRNQPQHF. The CDR3 DNA follows: TGTGCCAGCGGCAAAGAGGGGCGGAATCAGCCCCAGCATTTT.

The table lists this clonotype with many counts. The chain couples TRBV6-5 to TRBJ2-7, with 8 bases aligning to TRBD1. Trimming removed 6 bases from V and 4 bases from J; junction bases left unmatched: 5. This CDR3 spans 13 amino acids. The germline V gene has CDR1 MNHEY and CDR2 SVGAGI. CDR3 in amino acids: CASSRDRLYEQYF. The CDR3 nucleotides are TGTGCCAGCAGCCGGGACAGGTTGTACGAGCAGTACTTC.

The rearrangement links TRBV10-3 to TRBJ1-2; 9 bases agree with TRBD1. The J segment lost 6 bases and the V segment lost 7 bases, leaving 12 bases of the junction unmatched. The germline V gene has CDR1 ENHRY and CDR2 SYGVKD. The CDR3 contains 15 residues. CDR3 in amino acids: CAITEGQGGYNGYTF. The CDR3 coding sequence is TGTGCCATCACCGAGGGACAGGGAGGATACAATGGCTACACCTTC.

This clonotype was recorded a few times. The chain combines TRBV7-8 with TRBJ1-1; D might be TRBD1 (5 bases). The CDR3 is 13 amino acids. Deletions cut 6 bases from V and 4 bases from J, with 12 bases between. The germline V gene encodes CDR1 SGHVS and CDR2 FQNEAQ. The CDR3 DNA reads TGTGCCAGCAGATCTGGGACTTTCACTGAAGCTTTCTTT. It encodes CASRSGTFTEAFF.

The chain recombines TRBV7-2 with TRBJ1-4, with 12 bases lining up with TRBD1. Germline lookup yields CDR1 SGHTA and CDR2 FQGNSA. The ends lost 1 base at V and 8 bases at J; junction bases unmatched: 2. The length of the CDR3 is 15 residues. The CDR3 DNA follows: TGTGCCAGCAGCTTAGTAGGGACAGGGGGCGAAAAACTGTTTTTT. It is translated as CASSLVGTGGEKLFF.

A few counts support this clonotype. The chain couples TRBV29-1 to TRBJ1-1; the D is unclear. The germline V gene has CDR1 SQVTM and CDR2 ANQGSEA. Trimming stripped 5 bases from V and 0 bases from J, with 7 bases between. The CDR3 has 12 residues. The CDR3 protein is CSVKVMNTEAFF. The CDR3 nucleotides read TGCAGCGTTAAAGTGATGAACACTGAAGCTTTCTTT.

The gene calls are TRBV10-3 and TRBJ2-3; possibly TRBD1 for D (6 bases). CDR1 and CDR2 from the germline V gene are ENHRY and SYGVKD. Trimming pared 0 bases from V and 0 bases from J, leaving 10 bases between. The CDR3 contains 16 residues. CDR3 amino acids: CAISESTGSSTDTQYF. CDR3 DNA: TGTGCCATCAGTGAGTCTACAGGGTCTAGCACAGATACGCAGTATTTT.

The rearrangement links TRBV5-5 to TRBJ2-1, with 7 positions matching TRBD2. This CDR3 contains 13 residues. Germline V lookup: CDR1 SGHKS, CDR2 YYEKEE (reference sequence). The ends lost 3 bases at V and 9 bases at J; junction bases unmatched: 6. The CDR3: CASSWEGRIEQFF. The CDR3, as DNA: TGTGCCAGCAGCTGGGAGGGCAGGATTGAGCAGTTCTTC.

This clonotype was observed many times. The chain couples TRBV9 to TRBJ2-1, with D perhaps TRBD2 (5 bases). V was pared by 0 bases and J by 4 bases, with 14 bases between. Per the germline V gene, CDR1 is SGDLS and CDR2 is YYNGEE. There are 16 residues in the CDR3. In DNA form, the CDR3 reads TGTGCCAGCAGCGTAGCCCACGGTCGGGGATACAATGAGCAGTTCTTC. As protein: CASSVAHGRGYNEQFF.

This clonotype has a count of ten or more. The rearrangement joins TRBV4-3 to TRBJ2-7; D gene unclear. CDR1 is LGHNA and CDR2 is YSLEER in the germline V gene. This CDR3 region has 15 residues. Trimming removed 0 bases from V and 2 bases from J, with 11 bases in between. This CDR3 is CASSQEIGLPYEQYF. The DNA of the CDR3 is TGCGCCAGCAGCCAAGAAATCGGGCTACCCTACGAGCAGTACTTC.

This clonotype was seen more than once but under ten times. This rearrangement joins TRBV18 to TRBJ2-7, with D tentatively TRBD2 (7 bases). Trimming stripped 2 bases from V and 4 bases from J, with 12 bases between. CDR1 and CDR2 from the germline V gene are KGHSH and LQKENI. The CDR3 spans 14 residues. CDR3 in amino acids: CASSPVEGGYEQYF. CDR3 sequence (DNA): TGTGCCAGCTCACCAGTAGAGGGGGGGTACGAGCAGTACTTC. The full variable domain, its missing parts supplied by reference TRBV18 and TRBJ2-7, is NAGVMQNPRHLVRRRGQEARLRCSPMKGHSHVYWYRQLPEEGLKFMVYLQKENIIDESGMPKERFSAEFPKEGPSILRIQQVVRGDSAAYFCASSPVEGGYEQYFGPGTRLTVT.

The chain joins TRBV9 to TRBJ2-7, with 10 bases fitting TRBD1. The CDR3 extends over 15 amino acids. Unmatched junction bases numbered 5, after V lost 0 bases and J lost 5 bases. Germline CDR1 is SGDLS and CDR2 is YYNGEE. In DNA, the CDR3 is TGTGCCAGCAGCGTAGGTGGGGACAGGGGACACGAGCAGTACTTC. Its translation is CASSVGGDRGHEQYF.

This clonotype was observed many times. The chain has TRBV28 and TRBJ2-5; D not resolved. Between the trimmed V and J ends, which lost 2 bases and 1 base, there was a span of 5 bases. The CDR3 is 13 residues long. Germline CDR1 reads MDHEN; CDR2 reads SYDVKM. The CDR3 coding sequence is TGTGCCAGCAGTTTACAGGCCCAAGAGACCCAGTACTTC. It is translated as CASSLQAQETQYF.

This clonotype occurred a few times. The rearrangement joins TRBV28 to TRBJ2-6, with 7 bases fitting TRBD1. The CDR3 runs 15 residues. Germline loops: CDR1 MDHEN, CDR2 SYDVKM. After removal of 6 bases from V and 2 bases from J, the junction contained 4 bases not matched to a gene. The DNA of the CDR3 is TGTGCCAGCAGGCTTCAGGGGGCTGGGGCCAACGTCCTGACTTTC. Its protein is CASRLQGAGANVLTF.

This clonotype has a handful of counts. J is TRBJ1-6 and V is TRBV4-3; TRBD1 is a possible D gene (5 bases). The CDR3 has 14 amino acids. Trimming removed 5 bases at V and 10 bases at J, with 15 bases between. Germline V CDR1 and CDR2: LGHNA, YSLEER. The CDR3 loop is CASSGAVVESPLHF. CDR3 nucleotide sequence: TGCGCCAGCAGCGGGGCAGTAGTAGAGTCACCCCTCCACTTT.

This clonotype appeared a few times. The DNA for the CDR3 is TGCGCCAGCAGACTCCTCGGACAGAACACCGGGGAGCTGTTTTTT. Encoded protein: CASRLLGQNTGELFF. V usage is TRBV4-1 and J usage is TRBJ2-2; D may be TRBD1 (5 bases). V gave up 6 bases and J gave up 1 base, with 12 bases separating them. CDR1 is MGHRA, CDR2 YSYEKL, per germline. The CDR3 loop spans 15 amino acids.

The genes are TRBV18 and TRBJ2-5; D perhaps matches TRBD1 (5 bases). The CDR3 has 13 amino acids. Trimming took off 5 bases at V and 4 bases at J, with 11 bases between the two ends. Germline CDR1 is KGHSH and CDR2 is LQKENI. The CDR3 DNA reads as TGTGCCAGCTCATCGGACAAAGGAGAGACCCAGTACTTC. Translation gives CASSSDKGETQYF. The full variable domain, completed using reference TRBV18 and TRBJ2-5, is NAGVMQNPRHLVRRRGQEARLRCSPMKGHSHVYWYRQLPEEGLKFMVYLQKENIIDESGMPKERFSAEFPKEGPSILRIQQVVRGDSAAYFCASSSDKGETQYFGPGTRLLVL.